The 28 T cell receptor beta chains listed next were all sequenced from one sample in a study of shared clonotypes between healthy human individuals. Only in-frame clones appear in the TCRdb table, and some are missing; sequencing was by immunoSEQ multiplex PCR. The sample shows 1 million to 1.2 million clones, roughly 77% of them seen only once. Sequenced: memory CD4+ T cells from PBMCs. Subset given: CD45RA-negative fraction. Every receptor here comes from a man in his late teens or twenties in good health. Some clones in this sample may be carry-over from other donors' samples.

This clone was observed once. The J gene is TRBJ2-5, the V gene TRBV19, with 7 positions matching TRBD2. The ends lost 5 bases at V and 5 bases at J; junction bases unmatched: 5. Per the germline V gene, CDR1 is LNHDA and CDR2 is SQIVND (reference sequence). The CDR3 spans 13 residues. The CDR3 is CASSVSSGETQYF. For the CDR3, the DNA is TGTGCCAGTAGTGTCAGTAGCGGGGAGACCCAGTACTTC.

The genes are TRBV7-9 and TRBJ2-7, with D perhaps matching TRBD2 (6 bases). The germline V gene has CDR1 SEHNR and CDR2 FQNEAQ (reference sequence). V was clipped by 5 bases and J by 2 bases, with 10 bases between them. This CDR3 is 13 amino acids long. The DNA of the CDR3 is TGTGCCAGCAGCAAGCGGGTCGCCTACGAGCAGTACTTC. Translating it yields CASSKRVAYEQYF.

This clone showed up just once. The chain is built from TRBV18 and TRBJ1-5; a possible D gene is TRBD1 (5 bases). Germline lookup yields CDR1 KGHSH and CDR2 LQKENI. The CDR3 covers 14 residues. Trimming took off 3 bases at V and 3 bases at J, with 9 bases between the two ends. The CDR3 here is CASSPTTVNQPQHF. In DNA, the CDR3 is TGTGCCAGCTCACCGACGACAGTCAATCAGCCCCAGCATTTT.

This chain connects TRBV7-9 to TRBJ2-1; 11 positions agree with TRBD2. CDR3 length: 16 amino acids. The ends lost 3 bases at V and 5 bases at J; junction bases unmatched: 6. Germline CDR1 is SEHNR and CDR2 is FQNEAQ (reference sequence). For the CDR3, the DNA is TGTGCCAGCAGCTTTTCCGGGACTAGCGGCCACAATGAGCAGTTCTTC. This translates into CASSFSGTSGHNEQFF.

This clone was counted a few times. The chain carries TRBV5-6 and TRBJ2-5, with D perhaps matching TRBD1 (5 bases). With the DNA end fitting TRBJ2-7 better, the J assignment may be wrong. The CDR3 is made up of 14 amino acids. The germline V gene has CDR1 SGHDT and CDR2 YYEEEE. CDR3 amino acids: CASSFGATSYEQYF. The CDR3 coding sequence is TGTGCCAGCAGCTTTGGGGCAACCTCCTACGAGCAGTACTTC.

In this sample, this clone turned up a few times. The chain is built from TRBV15 and TRBJ1-5; D gene ambiguous. This CDR3 contains 16 residues. Germline CDR1 is LNHNV and CDR2 is YYDKDF (reference sequence). Trimming stripped 0 bases from V and 2 bases from J, with 11 bases between. The CDR3 spells CATSRDRPGGNQPQHF. The CDR3 region has the DNA TGTGCCACCAGCAGAGATCGGCCCGGGGGCAATCAGCCCCAGCATTTT.

The chain joins TRBV2 to TRBJ1-5, with D hard to call. This CDR3 has 13 residues. CDR1 and CDR2 from the germline V gene are SNHLY and FYNNEI. The germline V and J ends were trimmed by 6 bases and 7 bases, with 13 bases remaining between them. CDR3 bases: TGTGCCAGCAGGGCCGAACATGGCCAGCCCCAGCATTTT. This sequence encodes CASRAEHGQPQHF.

The chain uses TRBV6-6 and TRBJ1-1; D gene unclear. CDR3 length equals 13 residues. Germline V gene sequence: CDR1 MNHNY, CDR2 SVGAGI (reference sequence). Trimming removed 7 bases from V and 0 bases from J, with 9 bases in between. The CDR3 DNA sequence: TGTGCCAGCAAGACGGGAATGAACACTGAAGCTTTCTTT. This encodes CASKTGMNTEAFF.

This chain links TRBV6-5 with TRBJ1-2, with D uncertain. The germline V gene encodes CDR1 MNHEY and CDR2 SVGAGI. Trimming shortened V by 7 bases and J by 8 bases, and 14 bases separated the two germline ends. CDR3 length: 12 amino acids. In nucleotides, the CDR3 is TGTGCCAGCAAGGTGTCTGGAACGGGCTACACCTTC. Protein sequence: CASKVSGTGYTF.

This sequence joins TRBV6-5 and TRBJ2-1; 9 nucleotides match TRBD1. The germline V gene has CDR1 MNHEY and CDR2 SVGAGI. V trimming: 2 bases; J trimming: 6 bases; junction bases outside the gene matches: 5. The length of the CDR3 is 15 residues. DNA of the CDR3: TGTGCCAGCAGTTACGTGACAGGGGGGAGCAATGAGCAGTTCTTC. It codes for CASSYVTGGSNEQFF.

V is TRBV5-6 and J is TRBJ1-3; D is uncertain. Per the germline V gene, CDR1 is SGHDT and CDR2 is YYEEEE. With 3 bases removed from V and 0 bases from J, the gap between germline ends came to 13 bases. The CDR3 loop spans 16 amino acids. The CDR3 here is CASSWGLRSSGNTIYF. The CDR3 DNA reads as TGTGCCAGCAGCTGGGGTCTGAGGAGCTCTGGAAACACCATATATTTT.

This chain joins TRBV19 and TRBJ2-1; 8 nucleotides align to TRBD2. The germline gives CDR1 LNHDA, CDR2 SQIVND (reference sequence). The CDR3 sequence is 14 residues long. With V trimmed by 6 bases and J by 4 bases, 5 bases remained unmatched. CDR3 sequence reads: CASRDSGVYNEQFF. The CDR3 nucleotides are TGTGCCAGTAGGGATAGCGGGGTATACAATGAGCAGTTCTTC.

CDR3 DNA sequence: TGTGCCAGCAGGAACTACTTGGACACTGAAGCTTTCTTT. Protein product: CASRNYLDTEAFF. The chain links TRBV6-1 to TRBJ1-1; D unclear. CDR3 length: 13 amino acids. V was clipped by 6 bases and J by 3 bases, with 11 bases between them. Per the germline V gene, CDR1 is MNHNS and CDR2 is SASEGT.

V gene TRBV4-2 combines with J gene TRBJ2-5; D not certain. This CDR3 region has 12 residues. V was trimmed by 0 bases and J by 6 bases, leaving 5 bases between them. Germline V gene lookup returns CDR1 LGHNA and CDR2 YNFKEQ. The chain's CDR3 is CASSQDLKTQYF. The CDR3 DNA is TGTGCCAGCAGCCAAGATTTGAAGACCCAGTACTTC.

A word on this clone: This sample also contains other DNA sequences that code for the same CDR3. The chain is built from TRBV7-9 and TRBJ1-5; no firm D call. The CDR3 totals 13 residues. In germline, CDR1 is SEHNR, CDR2 FQNEAQ (reference sequence). The V and J ends lost 2 bases and 4 bases respectively, with 6 bases between them. The CDR3 loop is CASSLSGNQPQHF. CDR3 sequence (DNA): TGTGCCAGCAGCTTAAGTGGAAATCAGCCCCAGCATTTT.

This chain uses TRBV21-1 with TRBJ2-5; TRBD1, as called in the table, went unchecked against the DNA. TRBV21-1 represents a pseudogene. The CDR3 runs 17 residues. CDR3 amino acids: CASSIVQGTLRQETQYF. For the CDR3, the DNA is TGTGCCAGCAGCATCGTACAGGGAACCCTCCGGCAAGAGACCCAGTACTTC.

The rearrangement uses TRBV18 and TRBJ2-6; no firm D call. CDR3 length: 15 residues. Deletions cut 1 base from V and 2 bases from J, with 6 bases between. Germline-derived CDR1 and CDR2 are KGHSH and LQKENI. In DNA, the CDR3 is TGTGCCAGCTCACCACTGCTCACTGGGGCCAACGTCCTGACTTTC. Its translation is CASSPLLTGANVLTF.

The chain combines TRBV6-6 with TRBJ2-7; D gene unclear. The V end lost 8 bases, the J end lost 3 bases, and 14 bases lay between the germline ends. CDR3 size: 13 residues. CDR1 is MNHNY, CDR2 SVGAGI, per germline (reference sequence). CDR3 amino acids: CASGRSLYYEQYF. CDR3 DNA: TGTGCCAGCGGCCGCTCTCTCTACTACGAGCAGTACTTC.

This chain joins TRBV19 and TRBJ2-5; D not resolved. With 0 bases removed from V and 5 bases from J, the gap between germline ends came to 16 bases. Germline V lookup: CDR1 LNHDA, CDR2 SQIVND (reference sequence). The CDR3 consists of 16 residues. Here the CDR3 DNA reads TGTGCCAGTAGTATAGATCGAACCAATTTCGGGGAGACCCAGTACTTC. Protein product: CASSIDRTNFGETQYF.

The chain is built from TRBV29-1 and TRBJ2-4; D is perhaps TRBD1 (5 bases). The CDR3 is made up of 14 amino acids. V was shortened by 6 bases and J by 2 bases, with 14 bases between the two germline ends. Germline CDR1 and CDR2: SQVTM and ANQGSEA. The DNA for the CDR3 is TGCAGCGTCAAGGGGCTGGGTTCCAAAAACATTCAGTACTTC. Translating it yields CSVKGLGSKNIQYF. Looking up the rest from reference TRBV29-1 and TRBJ2-4 gives the full variable domain: SAVISQKPSRDICQRGTSLTIQCQVDSQVTMMFWYRQQPGQSLTLIATANQGSEATYESGFVIDKFPISRPNLTFSTLTVSNMSPEDSSIYLCSVKGLGSKNIQYFGAGTRLSVL.

CDR3: CASRTLRGGGYGYTF. The CDR3 DNA reads TGTGCCAGTAGAACACTTAGGGGAGGCGGCTATGGCTACACCTTC. V gene TRBV19 combines with J gene TRBJ1-2; possibly TRBD1 for D (5 bases). The CDR3 has 15 amino acids. Germline CDR1 LNHDA, CDR2 SQIVND (reference sequence). Trimming pared 6 bases from V and 4 bases from J, leaving 18 bases between.

This clone was seen a single time. The V call is TRBV6-5, the J call TRBJ1-6; D unresolved. There are 14 residues in the CDR3. Trimming pared 2 bases from V and 5 bases from J, leaving 7 bases between. Germline CDR1 MNHEY, CDR2 SVGAGI. The CDR3 DNA reads as TGTGCCAGCAGTTACGGGCCCAATAATTCACCCCTCCACTTT. This translates into CASSYGPNNSPLHF.

The chain links TRBV9 to TRBJ2-1; no definite D call. V lost 0 bases to trimming and J lost 7 bases, with 14 bases between them. Germline V CDR1 and CDR2: SGDLS, YYNGEE. The CDR3 spans 15 residues. The CDR3 nucleotides read TGTGCCAGCAGCGTAGACCCTTCTTCTGGAAATGAGCAGTTCTTC. It translates to CASSVDPSSGNEQFF.

The V and J genes are TRBV2 and TRBJ2-1; 12 nucleotides align to TRBD2. The junction had 4 bases not matched to a gene; V was cut back by 6 bases and J by 4 bases. This CDR3 comprises 15 residues. CDR1 is SNHLY and CDR2 is FYNNEI in the germline V gene. The CDR3 DNA reads as TGTGCCAGCAGGCCGGGACTAGCGGGTTACAATGAGCAGTTCTTC. Translating it yields CASRPGLAGYNEQFF.

This sequence joins TRBV7-9 and TRBJ2-6; D gene unclear. The CDR3 consists of 15 residues. Germline CDR1 SEHNR, CDR2 FQNEAQ (reference sequence). The germline V and J ends were trimmed by 2 bases and 2 bases, with 7 bases remaining between them. CDR3 in DNA: TGTGCCAGCAGCTTAATGGGAACTGGGGCCAACGTCCTGACTTTC. This gives the protein CASSLMGTGANVLTF.

Details on this clone: Only one base separates this from a far larger clonotype, so it likely reflects a read error. This chain links TRBV11-2 with TRBJ2-2, with 10 positions matching TRBD2. V lost 4 bases and J lost 1; bases outside the gene matches: 0. The length of the CDR3 is 15 residues. Germline V gene data show CDR1 as SGHAT and CDR2 as FQNNGV. CDR3 loop: CASSWTSGNTGELFF. Here the CDR3 DNA reads TGTGCCAGCAGCTGGACTAGCGGGAACACCGGGGAGCTGTTTTTT.

J is TRBJ1-4 and V is TRBV2, with D uncertain. From germline, CDR1 is SNHLY and CDR2 FYNNEI. With 3 bases removed from V and 6 bases from J, the gap between germline ends came to 8 bases. The CDR3 totals 13 residues. DNA for the CDR3: TGTGCCAGCAGTGATAGGGCATATGAAAAACTGTTTTTT. This translates into CASSDRAYEKLFF.

Remarks on this clone: This may arise from a read error, as a much more abundant clone is one base away. The rearrangement uses TRBV7-8 and TRBJ2-3; D uncertain. The CDR3 runs 13 residues. V shed 1 base and J shed 2 bases, with 4 bases lying between them. The germline CDR1 and CDR2 sequences are SGHVS and FQNEAQ. This CDR3 reads CASSLEPTDTQYF. As DNA, the CDR3 is TGTGCCAGCAGCTTAGAACCCACAGATACGCAGTATTTT.